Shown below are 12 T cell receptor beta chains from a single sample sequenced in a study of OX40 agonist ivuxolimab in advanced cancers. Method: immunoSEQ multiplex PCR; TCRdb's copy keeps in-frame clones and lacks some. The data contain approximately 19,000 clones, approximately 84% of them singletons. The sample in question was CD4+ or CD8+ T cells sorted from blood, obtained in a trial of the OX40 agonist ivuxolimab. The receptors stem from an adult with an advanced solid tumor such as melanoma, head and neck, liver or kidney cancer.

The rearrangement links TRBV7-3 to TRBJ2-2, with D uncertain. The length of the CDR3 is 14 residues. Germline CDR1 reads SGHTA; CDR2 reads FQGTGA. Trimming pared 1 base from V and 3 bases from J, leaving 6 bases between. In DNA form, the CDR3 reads TGTGCCAGCAGCTTAAGTCTAGACACCGGGGAGCTGTTTTTT. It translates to CASSLSLDTGELFF.

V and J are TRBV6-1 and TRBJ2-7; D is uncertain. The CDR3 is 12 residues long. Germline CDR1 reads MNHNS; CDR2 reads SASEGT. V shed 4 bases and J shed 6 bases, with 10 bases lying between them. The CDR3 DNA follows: TGTGCCAGCAGTGTGATAAGTGGCGAGCAGTACTTC. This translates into CASSVISGEQYF.

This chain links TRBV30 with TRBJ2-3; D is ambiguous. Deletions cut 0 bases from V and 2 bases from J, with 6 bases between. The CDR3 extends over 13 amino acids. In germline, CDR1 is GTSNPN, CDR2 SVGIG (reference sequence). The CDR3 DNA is TGTGCCTGGAGTGTATTGACCACAGATACGCAGTATTTT. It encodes CAWSVLTTDTQYF. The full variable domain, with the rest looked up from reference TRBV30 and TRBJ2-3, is SQTIHQWPATLVQPVGSPLSLECTVEGTSNPNLYWYRQAAGRGLQLLFYSVGIGQISSEVPQNLSASRPQDRQFILSSKKLLLSDSGFYLCAWSVLTTDTQYFGPGTRLTVL.

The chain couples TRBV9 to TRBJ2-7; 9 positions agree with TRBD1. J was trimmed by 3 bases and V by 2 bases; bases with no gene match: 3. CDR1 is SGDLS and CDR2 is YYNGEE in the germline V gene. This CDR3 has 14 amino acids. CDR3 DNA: TGTGCCAGCAGCGTTGGGGACAGGGTCTACGAGCAGTACTTC. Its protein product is CASSVGDRVYEQYF.

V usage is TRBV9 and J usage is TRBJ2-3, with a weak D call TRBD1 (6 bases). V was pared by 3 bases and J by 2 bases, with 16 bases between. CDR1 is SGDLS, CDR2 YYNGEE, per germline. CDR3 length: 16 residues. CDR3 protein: CASSDSGTKYTDTQYF. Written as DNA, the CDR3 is TGTGCCAGCAGCGATTCCGGGACAAAATACACAGATACGCAGTATTTT.

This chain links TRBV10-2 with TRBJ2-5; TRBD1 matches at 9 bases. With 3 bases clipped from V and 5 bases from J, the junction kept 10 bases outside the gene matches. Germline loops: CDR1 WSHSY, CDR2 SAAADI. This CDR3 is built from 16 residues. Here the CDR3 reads CASSDPFTGGGETQYF. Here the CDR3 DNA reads TGCGCCAGCAGTGATCCTTTTACAGGGGGCGGGGAGACCCAGTACTTC.

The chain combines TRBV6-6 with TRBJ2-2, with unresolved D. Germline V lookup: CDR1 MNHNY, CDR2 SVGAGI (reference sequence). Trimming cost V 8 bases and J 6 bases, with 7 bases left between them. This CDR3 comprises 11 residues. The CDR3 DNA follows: TGTGCCAGCGGGCTCGCCGGGGAGCTGTTTTTT. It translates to CASGLAGELFF.

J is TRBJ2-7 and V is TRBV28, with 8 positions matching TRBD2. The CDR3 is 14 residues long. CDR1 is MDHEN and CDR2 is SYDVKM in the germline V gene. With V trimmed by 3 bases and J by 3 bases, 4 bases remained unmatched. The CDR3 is CASSFGGEIYEQYF. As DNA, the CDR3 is TGTGCCAGCAGTTTCGGGGGGGAAATCTACGAGCAGTACTTC. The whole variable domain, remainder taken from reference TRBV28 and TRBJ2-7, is DVKVTQSSRYLVKRTGEKVFLECVQDMDHENMFWYRQDPGLGLRLIYFSYDVKMKEKGDIPEGYSVSREKKERFSLILESASTNQTSMYLCASSFGGEIYEQYFGPGTRLTVT.

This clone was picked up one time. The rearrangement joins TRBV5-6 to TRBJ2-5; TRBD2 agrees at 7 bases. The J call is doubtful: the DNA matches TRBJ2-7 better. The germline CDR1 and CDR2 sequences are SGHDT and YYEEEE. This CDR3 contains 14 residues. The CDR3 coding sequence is TGTGCCAGCAGCCAATCCAGCGGGAACTACGAGCAGTACTTC. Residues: CASSQSSGNYEQYF.

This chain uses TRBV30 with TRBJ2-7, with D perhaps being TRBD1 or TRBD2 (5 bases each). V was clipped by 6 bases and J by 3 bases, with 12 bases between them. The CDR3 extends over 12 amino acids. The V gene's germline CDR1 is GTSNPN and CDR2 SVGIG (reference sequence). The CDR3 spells CACGTTFYEQYF. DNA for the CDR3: TGTGCCTGCGGGACCACATTCTACGAGCAGTACTTC.

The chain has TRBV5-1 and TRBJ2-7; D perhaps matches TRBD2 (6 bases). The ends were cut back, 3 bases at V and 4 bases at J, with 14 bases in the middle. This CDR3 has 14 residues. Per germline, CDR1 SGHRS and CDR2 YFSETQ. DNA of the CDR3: TGCGCCAGCAGCTGGAGGGCCGGGGAGTACGAGCAGTACTTC. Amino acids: CASSWRAGEYEQYF.

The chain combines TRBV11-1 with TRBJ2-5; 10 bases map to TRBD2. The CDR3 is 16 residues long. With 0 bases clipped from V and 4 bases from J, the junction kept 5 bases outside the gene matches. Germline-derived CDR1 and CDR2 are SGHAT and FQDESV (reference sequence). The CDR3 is CASSLALAGDTETQYF. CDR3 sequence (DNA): TGTGCCAGCAGCTTAGCTCTAGCGGGAGACACAGAGACCCAGTACTTC. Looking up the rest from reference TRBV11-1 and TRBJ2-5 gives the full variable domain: EAEVAQSPRYKITEKSQAVAFWCDPISGHATLYWYRQILGQGPELLVQFQDESVVDDSQLPKDRFSAERLKGVDSTLKIQPAELGDSAMYLCASSLALAGDTETQYFGPGTRLLVL.